This T cell receptor beta chain was recorded in a study of shared clonotypes between healthy human individuals (dated by TCRdb to 2020 to 2021). In the study overall: The cohort included three men and two women between 18 and 49 years of age. For each donor, three plates each were used for CD4 naive and CD4 memory, two plates were used for CD8 naive, and one plate was used for CD8 memory. Blood TCR repertoires of roughly five healthy adults were deeply sequenced to estimate repertoire size and the extent of clonotype sharing between individuals. Libraries were prepared and TCR repertoires were sequenced by different laboratories using diverse techniques, in order to increase sequencing depth and limit assay-specific biases. Per donor, leukapheresis produced somewhere between about 0.94 and 8.9 billion PBMCs. Overall results and qualifications from the work: The small number of donors limited the genetic and exposure-history diversity represented. Larger estimated clonotype richness was generally found for naive subsets than for memory subsets. Compared with non-shared clonotypes, the clonotypes found in all four sorted-subset donors had higher generation probabilities. Based on pairwise subsampling, the degree of clonotype sharing among donors was expected to be affected by sequencing depth. Incomplete sequencing was indicated by rarefaction of sorted-subset datasets, despite the large sequencing depth. Roughly 5.2% of naive CD4, approximately 3.7% of naive CD8, 2.3% of memory CD4, and around 0.42% of memory CD8 clonotypes were shared across several donors. Sampling was limited to blood, and TCR repertoires in tissue likely differ from TCR repertoires in blood.

V sheds 1 base and J sheds 0 bases, leaving 10 bases between their ends. Taken from cysteine to phenylalanine, the CDR3 has 17 residues. CDR3 DNA is the only sequence kept; it has 51 bases, read in frame from the first base. Per the germline V gene, SGHAT is the CDR1 and FQNNGV is the CDR2. About this clone itself: Its antigen is unknown. Base qualities are not at hand, and no much larger clone is one base apart.

Healthy HIV-negative adults with no recently reported acute infections or vaccinations were included as donors. All donors were Caucasian adults living in Nashville, Tennessee, USA. CD4+ T cells were enriched by magnetic negative selection; naive cells were then positively selected on CD45RA, and the negative fraction formed the memory subset. Blood was collected by leukapheresis, and PBMCs were isolated by Ficoll-Histopaque density gradient centrifugation and then cryopreserved in liquid nitrogen vapor phase. Purity and quantity of every magnetically sorted T cell population were checked by analytical flow cytometry. Genomic DNA was isolated from each sorted fraction and quantified by UV absorbance on a Nanodrop 2000c. TCR CDR3 regions were amplified from genomic DNA by multiplex PCR using the deep immunoSEQ assay. Extracted genomic DNA from each cell subset was distributed evenly across all wells of several immunoSEQ 96-well plates, and each plate was treated as a replicate. For sorted subsets, each replicate PCR was loaded with approximately 200 ng genomic DNA, equivalent to approximately 33,000 T cell genomes. Purified libraries were measured with a Qubit 3.0 fluorometer, size-checked on a Bioanalyzer 2100, and measured again with the KAPA Library Quantification kit. Each immunoSEQ 96-well plate was sequenced on its own single-read 150-cycle Illumina NextSeq 550 flow cell. Processing in the source paper ran as follows. Because only junctional sequences without quality scores were contained in the immunoSEQ output, filtering matching that applied to full-length reads could not be performed. To assign V/J genes and CDR3, sequences were annotated against IMGT germline references using PyIR, a Python wrapper for IgBLAST v1.9. Reads were removed for weak V/J assignments (E-value above 1e-6), missing CDR3, stop codons, out-of-frame junctions, or ambiguous translated residues. V3J clonotypes were defined by identical inferred V gene, J gene, and CDR3 amino acid sequence. To compute the percentage overlap between repertoires, the number of shared unique clonotypes was divided by the size of the smaller repertoire. Three approaches were used to assess repertoire richness: RTK rarefaction, the Chao1 estimator, and Recon v2.1 estimates of unobserved clonotypes. OLGA was used to compute generation probabilities for all TCRbeta clonotypes that the gDNA method yielded from a handful of donors. TCRdb's version of the immuneACCESS table is confined to in-frame rearrangements and falls short of the full clone set. An unresolved V gene accounts for under half of the shortfall where checked; the remainder is of unknown origin. D and trimming come from the DNA, and the V and J calls and clone size come from that table. Present in this sample are about 2.4 million clones, over 85% of which were seen just once. The top ten clonotypes cover about 0.13% of the sample.

Recombination connected TRBV11-2 to TRBJ1-6; no confident D gene assignment can be made. Specimen: naive CD4+ T cells sorted from blood. The cell subset or site label here, explained by the study, means: CD45RA+ positively selected. This receptor was obtained from a young man in good health. CDR3 region: CASSLAAFSSYNSPLHF. In nucleotide form, the sequence is TGTGCCAGCAGCTTAGCCGCTTTTAGCTCCTATAATTCACCCCTCCACTTT.